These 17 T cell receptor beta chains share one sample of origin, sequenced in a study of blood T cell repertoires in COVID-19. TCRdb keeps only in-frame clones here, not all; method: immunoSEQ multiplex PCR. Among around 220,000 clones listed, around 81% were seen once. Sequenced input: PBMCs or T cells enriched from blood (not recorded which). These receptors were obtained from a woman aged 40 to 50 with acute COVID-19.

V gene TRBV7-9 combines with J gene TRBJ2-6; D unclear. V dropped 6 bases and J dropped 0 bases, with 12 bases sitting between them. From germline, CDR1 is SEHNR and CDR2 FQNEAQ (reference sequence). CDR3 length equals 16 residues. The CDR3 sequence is CASRYLEASGANVLTF. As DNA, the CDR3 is TGTGCCAGCAGGTATCTCGAGGCCTCTGGGGCCAACGTCCTGACTTTC.

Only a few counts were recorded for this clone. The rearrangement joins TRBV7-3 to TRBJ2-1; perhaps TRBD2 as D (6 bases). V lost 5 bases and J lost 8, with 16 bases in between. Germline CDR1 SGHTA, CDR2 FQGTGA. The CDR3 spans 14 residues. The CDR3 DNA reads TGTGCCAGCAGCCCTTCCGTAACTAGCTATGAGCAGTTCTTC. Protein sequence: CASSPSVTSYEQFF.

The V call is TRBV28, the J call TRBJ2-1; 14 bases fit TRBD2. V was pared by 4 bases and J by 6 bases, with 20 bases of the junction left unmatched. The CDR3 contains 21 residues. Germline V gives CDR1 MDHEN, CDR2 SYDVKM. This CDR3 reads CASSYKRGTSGSFGSFNEQFF. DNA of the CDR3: TGTGCCAGCAGTTACAAAAGGGGGACTAGCGGGAGTTTTGGATCGTTCAATGAGCAGTTCTTC.

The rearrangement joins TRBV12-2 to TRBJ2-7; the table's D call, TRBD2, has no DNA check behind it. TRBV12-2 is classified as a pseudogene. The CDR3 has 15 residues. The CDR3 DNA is TGTGCAAGTCGCGAAAGAGGCGGGCACTACTACGAGCAGTACTTC. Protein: CASRERGGHYYEQYF.

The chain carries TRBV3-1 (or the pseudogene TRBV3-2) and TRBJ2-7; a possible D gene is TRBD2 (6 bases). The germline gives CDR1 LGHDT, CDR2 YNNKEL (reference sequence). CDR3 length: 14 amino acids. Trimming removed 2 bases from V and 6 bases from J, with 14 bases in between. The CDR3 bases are TGTGCCAGCAGCCAACGCCCCGGGGGAGTCGAGCAGTACTTC. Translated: CASSQRPGGVEQYF.

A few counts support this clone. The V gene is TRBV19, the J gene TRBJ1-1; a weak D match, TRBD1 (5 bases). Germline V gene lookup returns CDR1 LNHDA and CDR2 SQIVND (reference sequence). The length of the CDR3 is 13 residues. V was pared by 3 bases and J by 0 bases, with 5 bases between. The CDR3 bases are TGTGCCAGTAGTATGACAGTGAACACTGAAGCTTTCTTT. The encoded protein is CASSMTVNTEAFF. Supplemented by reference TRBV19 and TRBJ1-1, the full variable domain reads DGGITQSPKYLFRKEGQNVTLSCEQNLNHDAMYWYRQDPGQGLRLIYYSQIVNDFQKGDIAEGYSVSREKKESFPLTVTSAQKNPTAFYLCASSMTVNTEAFFGQGTRLTVV.

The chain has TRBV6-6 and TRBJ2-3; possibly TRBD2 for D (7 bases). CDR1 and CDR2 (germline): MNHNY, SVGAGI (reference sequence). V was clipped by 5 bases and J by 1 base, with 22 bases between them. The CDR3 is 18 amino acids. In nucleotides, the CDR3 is TGTGCCAGCAGTCCGACACTCCAGCGAGGGGGGGGCACAGATACGCAGTATTTT. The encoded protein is CASSPTLQRGGGTDTQYF.

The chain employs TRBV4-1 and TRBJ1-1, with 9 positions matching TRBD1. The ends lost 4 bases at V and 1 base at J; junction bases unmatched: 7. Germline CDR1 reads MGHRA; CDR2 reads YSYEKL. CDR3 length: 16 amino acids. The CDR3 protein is CASSPGTGTGNTEAFF. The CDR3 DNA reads TGCGCCAGCAGCCCGGGGACAGGGACGGGGAACACTGAAGCTTTCTTT.

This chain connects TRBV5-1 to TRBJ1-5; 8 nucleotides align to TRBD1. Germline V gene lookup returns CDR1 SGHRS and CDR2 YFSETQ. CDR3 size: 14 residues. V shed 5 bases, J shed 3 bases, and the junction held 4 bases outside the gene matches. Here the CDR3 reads CASRGQGDNQPQHF. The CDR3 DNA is TGCGCCAGCAGAGGACAGGGAGACAATCAGCCCCAGCATTTT.

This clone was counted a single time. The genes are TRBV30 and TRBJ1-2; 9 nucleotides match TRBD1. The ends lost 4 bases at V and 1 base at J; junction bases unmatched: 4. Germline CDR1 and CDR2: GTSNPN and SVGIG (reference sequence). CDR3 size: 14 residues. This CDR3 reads CAWTRDRVNYGYTF. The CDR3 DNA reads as TGTGCCTGGACCCGGGACAGGGTTAACTATGGCTACACCTTC. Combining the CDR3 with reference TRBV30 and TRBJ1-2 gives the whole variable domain SQTIHQWPATLVQPVGSPLSLECTVEGTSNPNLYWYRQAAGRGLQLLFYSVGIGQISSEVPQNLSASRPQDRQFILSSKKLLLSDSGFYLCAWTRDRVNYGYTFGSGTRLTVV.

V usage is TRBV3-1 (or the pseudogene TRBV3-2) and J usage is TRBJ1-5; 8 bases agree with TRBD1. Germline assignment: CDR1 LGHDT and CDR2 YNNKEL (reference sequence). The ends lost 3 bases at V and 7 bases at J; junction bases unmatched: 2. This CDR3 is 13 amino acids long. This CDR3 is CASSQDRDQPQHF. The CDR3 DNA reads TGTGCCAGCAGCCAGGACAGGGACCAGCCCCAGCATTTT.

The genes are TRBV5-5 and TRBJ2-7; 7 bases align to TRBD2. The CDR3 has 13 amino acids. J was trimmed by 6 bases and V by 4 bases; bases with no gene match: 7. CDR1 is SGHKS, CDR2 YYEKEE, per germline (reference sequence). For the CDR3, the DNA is TGTGCCAGCAGCGTTCAGACTAGCCCCGAGCAGTACTTC. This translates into CASSVQTSPEQYF.

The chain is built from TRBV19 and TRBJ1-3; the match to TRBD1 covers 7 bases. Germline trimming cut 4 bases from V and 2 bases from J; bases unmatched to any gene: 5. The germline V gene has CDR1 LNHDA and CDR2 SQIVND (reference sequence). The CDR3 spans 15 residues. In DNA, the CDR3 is TGTGCCAGTAGTAACCCGACAGGGACTGGAAACACCATATATTTT. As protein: CASSNPTGTGNTIYF.

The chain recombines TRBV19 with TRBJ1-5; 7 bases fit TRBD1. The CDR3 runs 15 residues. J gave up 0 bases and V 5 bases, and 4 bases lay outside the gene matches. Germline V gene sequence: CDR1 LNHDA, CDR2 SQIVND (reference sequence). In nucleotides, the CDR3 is TGTGCCAGTAGTGGGGGGACAGCTAGCAATCAGCCCCAGCATTTT. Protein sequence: CASSGGTASNQPQHF. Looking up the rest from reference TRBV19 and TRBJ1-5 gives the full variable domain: DGGITQSPKYLFRKEGQNVTLSCEQNLNHDAMYWYRQDPGQGLRLIYYSQIVNDFQKGDIAEGYSVSREKKESFPLTVTSAQKNPTAFYLCASSGGTASNQPQHFGDGTRLSIL.

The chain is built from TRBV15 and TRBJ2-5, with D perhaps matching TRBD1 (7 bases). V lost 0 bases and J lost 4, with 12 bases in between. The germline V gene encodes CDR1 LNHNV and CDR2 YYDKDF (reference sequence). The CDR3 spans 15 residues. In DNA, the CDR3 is TGTGCCACCAGCAGAGACAGGGGGAGGAGAGAGACCCAGTACTTC. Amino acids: CATSRDRGRRETQYF.

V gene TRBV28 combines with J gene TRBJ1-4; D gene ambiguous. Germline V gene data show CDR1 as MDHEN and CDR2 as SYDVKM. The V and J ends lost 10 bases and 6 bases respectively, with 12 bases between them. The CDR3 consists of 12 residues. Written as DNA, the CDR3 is TGTGCCACCCGATCGGTATATGAAAAACTGTTTTTT. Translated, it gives CATRSVYEKLFF.

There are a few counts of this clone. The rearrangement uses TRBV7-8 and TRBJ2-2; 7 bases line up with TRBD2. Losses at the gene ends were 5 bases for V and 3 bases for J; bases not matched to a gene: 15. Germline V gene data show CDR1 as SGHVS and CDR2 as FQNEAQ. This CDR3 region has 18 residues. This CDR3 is CASSAQTFGREYTGELFF. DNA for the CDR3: TGTGCCAGCAGCGCCCAAACCTTTGGGCGGGAGTACACCGGGGAGCTGTTTTTT. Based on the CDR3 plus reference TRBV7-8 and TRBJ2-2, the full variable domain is GAGVSQSPRYKVAKRGQDVALRCDPISGHVSLFWYQQALGQGPEFLTYFQNEAQLDKSGLPSDRFFAERPEGSVSTLKIQRTQQEDSAVYLCASSAQTFGREYTGELFFGEGSRLTVL.